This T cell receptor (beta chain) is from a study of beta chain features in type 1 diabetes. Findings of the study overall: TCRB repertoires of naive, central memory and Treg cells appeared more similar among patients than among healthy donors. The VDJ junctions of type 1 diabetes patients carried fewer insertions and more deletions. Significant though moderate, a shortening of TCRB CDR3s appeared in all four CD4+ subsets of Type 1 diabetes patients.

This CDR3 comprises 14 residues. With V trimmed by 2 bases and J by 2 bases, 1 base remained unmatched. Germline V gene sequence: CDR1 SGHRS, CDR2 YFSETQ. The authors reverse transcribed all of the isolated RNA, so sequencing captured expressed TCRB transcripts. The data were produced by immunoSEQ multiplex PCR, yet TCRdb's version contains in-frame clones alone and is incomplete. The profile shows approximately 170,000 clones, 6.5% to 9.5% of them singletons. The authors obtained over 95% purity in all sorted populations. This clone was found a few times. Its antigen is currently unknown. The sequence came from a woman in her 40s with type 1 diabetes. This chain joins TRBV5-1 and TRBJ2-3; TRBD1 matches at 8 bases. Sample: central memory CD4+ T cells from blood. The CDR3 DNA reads TGCGCCAGCAGCTTCCAGGGGGCCACAGATACGCAGTATTTT. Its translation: CASSFQGATDTQYF. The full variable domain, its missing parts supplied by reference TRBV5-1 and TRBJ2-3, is KAGVTQTPRYLIKTRGQQVTLSCSPISGHRSVSWYQQTPGQGLQFLFEYFSETQRNKGNFPGRFSGRQFSNSRSEMNVSTLELGDSALYLCASSFQGATDTQYFGPGTRLTVL.